Each of the 25 T cell receptor beta chains below was sequenced from the same sample in a study of blood T cell repertoires in COVID-19. Assay used: immunoSEQ multiplex PCR; TCRdb lists only in-frame clones, some missing. Of approximately 88,000 clones in the sample, 65% to 80% are singletons; the top ten hold around 21%. The sequenced sample consisted of peripheral blood. All receptors derive from an elderly woman with active or convalescent COVID-19.

The chain recombines TRBV15 with TRBJ1-1, with 8 bases fitting TRBD1. In germline, CDR1 is LNHNV, CDR2 YYDKDF (reference sequence). This CDR3 has 14 amino acids. Germline trimming cut 1 base from V and 4 bases from J; bases unmatched to any gene: 2. Written as DNA, the CDR3 is TGTGCCACCAGCAGAGGCGGACAGGGCACTGAAGCTTTCTTT. It codes for CATSRGGQGTEAFF.

This rearrangement joins TRBV7-2 to TRBJ2-7; 7 bases map to TRBD1. The CDR3 covers 17 residues. Trimming took 5 bases from V and 0 from J; bases not matched to a gene: 13. Germline V gene sequence: CDR1 SGHTA, CDR2 FQGNSA. The CDR3 nucleotides are TGTGCCAGCAGCCCGCGTACGACTTGGGACAGCTCCTACGAGCAGTACTTC. Residues: CASSPRTTWDSSYEQYF.

This chain joins TRBV6-5 and TRBJ1-1; TRBD1 matches at 7 bases. The CDR3 covers 13 residues. The V gene end was trimmed by 6 bases and the J gene end by 0 bases; junction bases not matched to a gene: 1. Germline CDR1 is MNHEY and CDR2 is SVGAGI. The CDR3 is CASSTGVNTEAFF. CDR3 DNA: TGTGCCAGCAGCACAGGGGTGAACACTGAAGCTTTCTTT.

This chain links TRBV9 with TRBJ2-7, with D possibly being TRBD1 (5 bases). Germline V lookup: CDR1 SGDLS, CDR2 YYNGEE. The CDR3 is 15 amino acids. V lost 3 bases and J lost 3, with 16 bases in between. The CDR3 loop reads CASSAQPRVIYEQYF. In DNA, the CDR3 is TGTGCCAGCAGCGCCCAACCCAGGGTGATCTACGAGCAGTACTTC.

CDR3 loop: CAWSPPGGADEKLFF. CDR3 sequence (DNA): TGTGCCTGGAGTCCCCCGGGGGGGGCCGATGAAAAACTGTTTTTT. The V gene is TRBV30, the J gene TRBJ1-4; the D gene is possibly TRBD1 (6 bases). CDR1 and CDR2 from the germline V gene are GTSNPN and SVGIG (reference sequence). There are 15 residues in the CDR3. V was cut by 2 bases and J by 6 bases, with 16 bases left in between.

This CDR3 reads CSASGREVTEAFF. Written as DNA, the CDR3 is TGCAGTGCTAGTGGGAGGGAGGTCACTGAAGCTTTCTTT. The gene calls are TRBV20-1 and TRBJ1-1; D gene unclear. V was trimmed by 3 bases and J by 4 bases, leaving 12 bases between them. CDR1 is DFQATT, CDR2 SNEGSKA, per germline (reference sequence). This CDR3 spans 13 amino acids.

V is TRBV28 and J is TRBJ2-7; 10 nucleotides match TRBD2. Germline V gene lookup returns CDR1 MDHEN and CDR2 SYDVKM. The CDR3 is 15 amino acids. The junction had 4 bases not matched to a gene; V was cut back by 3 bases and J by 2 bases. CDR3 coding DNA: TGTGCCAGCAGTTTCCAGAGCGGGGGGGCCTACGAGCAGTACTTC. It codes for CASSFQSGGAYEQYF. The full variable domain, completed using reference TRBV28 and TRBJ2-7, is DVKVTQSSRYLVKRTGEKVFLECVQDMDHENMFWYRQDPGLGLRLIYFSYDVKMKEKGDIPEGYSVSREKKERFSLILESASTNQTSMYLCASSFQSGGAYEQYFGPGTRLTVT.

The rearrangement uses TRBV12-3 or TRBV12-4 and TRBJ2-1; D is unclear. With 6 bases removed from V and 8 bases from J, the gap between germline ends came to 8 bases. The CDR3 runs 11 residues. The CDR3 loop is CASSRAHEQFF. The CDR3 region has the DNA TGTGCCAGCAGCCGAGCACATGAGCAGTTCTTC.

This clone was detected only a few times. The V call is TRBV28, the J call TRBJ1-6, with 7 bases that match TRBD1. The ends lost 7 bases at V and 1 base at J; junction bases unmatched: 7. The CDR3 runs 16 residues. Germline CDR1 and CDR2: MDHEN and SYDVKM. CDR3 residues: CASTTAGGSYNSPLHF. The CDR3 coding sequence is TGTGCCAGCACCACGGCAGGGGGTTCCTATAATTCACCCCTCCACTTT.

The rearrangement joins TRBV4-3 to TRBJ2-3; 7 nucleotides agree with TRBD2. The germline gives CDR1 LGHNA, CDR2 YSLEER. The CDR3 extends over 15 amino acids. With V trimmed by 0 bases and J by 7 bases, 7 bases remained unmatched. The CDR3 sequence is CASSQDSGGGNTQYF. DNA of the CDR3: TGCGCCAGCAGCCAAGATTCAGGCGGGGGAAATACGCAGTATTTT.

The chain recombines TRBV10-3 with TRBJ2-3; 10 bases agree with TRBD1. The ends lost 4 bases at V and 4 bases at J; junction bases unmatched: 5. The CDR3 is 15 amino acids. The germline V gene has CDR1 ENHRY and CDR2 SYGVKD. CDR3 region: CAISGGGQGSDTQYF. The CDR3, as DNA: TGTGCCATCAGTGGTGGGGGACAGGGGTCAGATACGCAGTATTTT.

The V and J genes are TRBV9 and TRBJ2-5; 10 bases match TRBD2. The germline V gene encodes CDR1 SGDLS and CDR2 YYNGEE. The CDR3 has 16 residues. The V gene end was trimmed by 0 bases and the J gene end by 6 bases; junction bases not matched to a gene: 8. CDR3 bases: TGTGCCAGCAGCGTAGGTGAACTAGCGGGGAGAAAGACCCAGTACTTC. This codes for CASSVGELAGRKTQYF.

This sequence joins TRBV7-2 and TRBJ2-1, with TRBD1 as a possible D gene (5 bases). Germline CDR1 is SGHTA and CDR2 is FQGNSA. Trimming took off 5 bases at V and 7 bases at J, with 9 bases between the two ends. The CDR3 loop spans 12 amino acids. This chain's CDR3 is CASSIDRNEQFF. CDR3 bases: TGTGCCAGCAGCATAGACAGAAATGAGCAGTTCTTC.

This rearrangement joins TRBV24-1 to TRBJ1-6, with 8 bases that match TRBD1. The germline CDR1 and CDR2 sequences are KGHDR and SFDVKD. With V trimmed by 4 bases and J by 10 bases, 5 bases remained unmatched. The CDR3 has 14 amino acids. CDR3: CATSDRGQGSPLHF. The CDR3, as DNA: TGTGCCACCAGTGACAGGGGGCAGGGGTCACCCCTCCACTTT.

The chain links TRBV7-8 to TRBJ2-1; 11 positions match TRBD1. Trimming removed 2 bases from V and 9 bases from J; junction bases left unmatched: 21. The germline V gene encodes CDR1 SGHVS and CDR2 FQNEAQ. The CDR3 contains 20 residues. CDR3 nucleotide sequence: TGTGCCAGCAGCTTACGCCGGAAATCCAGGACAGGGGGCTTCGAGAGTGAGCAGTTCTTC. Translation gives CASSLRRKSRTGGFESEQFF.

This clone was detected once. The V call is TRBV4-3, the J call TRBJ1-4; a weak D match, TRBD1 (5 bases). The CDR3 has 16 residues. Germline CDR1 LGHNA, CDR2 YSLEER. V shed 0 bases and J shed 7 bases, with 15 bases lying between them. In DNA form, the CDR3 reads TGCGCCAGCAGCCAAGAAATGGTGGGGCAGGGTGAAAAACTGTTTTTT. Its protein product is CASSQEMVGQGEKLFF.

The chain links TRBV19 to TRBJ2-7; maybe TRBD1 (6 bases). The CDR3 totals 14 residues. The ends were cut back, 5 bases at V and 3 bases at J, with 14 bases in the middle. Germline V gene lookup returns CDR1 LNHDA and CDR2 SQIVND (reference sequence). Here the CDR3 DNA reads TGTGCCAGTAGTGGCCGTGGACAGAGCTACGAGCAGTACTTC. Its translation is CASSGRGQSYEQYF.

This clone occurred a few times. This chain links TRBV15 with TRBJ1-2; possible D gene TRBD1, 5 bases. Germline CDR1 is LNHNV and CDR2 is YYDKDF (reference sequence). V gave up 0 bases and J gave up 1 base, with 9 bases separating them. The CDR3 covers 15 residues. CDR3 DNA sequence: TGTGCCACCAGCAGAGACAGGGAAAGTAACTATGGCTACACCTTC. Its translation is CATSRDRESNYGYTF.

J is TRBJ1-2 and V is TRBV10-3; perhaps TRBD1 as D (5 bases). Trimming removed 8 bases from V and 1 base from J, with 17 bases in between. The CDR3 extends over 15 amino acids. Per germline, CDR1 ENHRY and CDR2 SYGVKD. This CDR3 reads CAIDPAGGSNYGYTF. Here the CDR3 DNA reads TGTGCCATCGACCCGGCGGGGGGGAGTAACTATGGCTACACCTTC.

This chain links TRBV2 with TRBJ2-3; 12 nucleotides agree with TRBD2. CDR3 size: 15 residues. Germline CDR1 and CDR2: SNHLY and FYNNEI. V was clipped by 8 bases and J by 1 base; unmatched bases: 4. CDR3 amino acids: CASSGLAGGTDTQYF. The DNA of the CDR3 is TGTGCCAGCTCGGGACTAGCGGGCGGCACAGATACGCAGTATTTT.

This clone has only a few counts. V usage is TRBV20-1 and J usage is TRBJ1-2; 7 bases map to TRBD1. Germline lookup yields CDR1 DFQATT and CDR2 SNEGSKA (reference sequence). This CDR3 has 14 residues. With V trimmed by 3 bases and J by 5 bases, 9 bases remained unmatched. CDR3 nucleotide sequence: TGCAGTGCTAGTAGAGTCACAGGGGATTATGGCTACACCTTC. Amino acids: CSASRVTGDYGYTF.

The V gene is TRBV5-1, the J gene TRBJ1-5, with 8 bases aligning to TRBD1. The trim removed 0 bases at V and 3 bases at J, leaving 11 bases unmatched. The CDR3 has 18 amino acids. In germline, CDR1 is SGHRS, CDR2 YFSETQ. The CDR3 DNA follows: TGCGCCAGCAGCTTGGGGGGACAGGAGGTAGGCCTCAATCAGCCCCAGCATTTT. Its protein product is CASSLGGQEVGLNQPQHF.

The V call is TRBV3-1 (or the pseudogene TRBV3-2), the J call TRBJ2-3, with D uncertain. The V and J ends lost 7 bases and 6 bases respectively, with 14 bases between them. The CDR3 runs 13 residues. Germline V gene sequence: CDR1 LGHDT, CDR2 YNNKEL (reference sequence). CDR3 loop: CASTQVSEDTQYF. CDR3 bases: TGTGCCAGCACCCAGGTCTCGGAGGATACGCAGTATTTT.

This chain connects TRBV29-1 to TRBJ2-5; D may be TRBD1 (6 bases). The CDR3 loop spans 16 amino acids. Germline V lookup: CDR1 SQVTM, CDR2 ANQGSEA. Trimming stripped 3 bases from V and 5 bases from J, with 22 bases between. DNA for the CDR3: TGCAGCGTTGATGTGCCCAGGGCAGGGGTGAGGGAGACCCAGTACTTC. Translated: CSVDVPRAGVRETQYF.

In its sample, this clone was seen a few times. The CDR3 loop reads CASSVAGGLYNEQFF. CDR3 DNA: TGTGCCAGCAGCGTAGCGGGGGGGCTATACAATGAGCAGTTCTTC. This rearrangement joins TRBV9 to TRBJ2-1; TRBD2 matches 8 bases. The CDR3 contains 15 residues. The V gene's germline CDR1 is SGDLS and CDR2 YYNGEE. The trim removed 0 bases at V and 4 bases at J, leaving 3 bases unmatched.